The T cell receptor (beta chain) under discussion was sequenced for a study of T-cell memory formation after mild COVID-19 (dated by TCRdb to the early 2020s). Regarding the complete study: Most TCR sequence clusters were specific to one of the two donors. In a couple of donors, T-cell clones that expanded and contracted after mild COVID-19 were tracked by sequencing TCRalpha and TCRbeta repertoires over time. Two young, previously healthy adult volunteers, one female and one male, were included in the cohort. Results and caveats for the whole study, not just this receptor: SARS-CoV-2 specificity was not confirmed for the second-wave clones peaking on day 37. From day 15 to 85, contracting clones showed balanced CD4/CD8 phenotypes, whereas a second wave of clones that expanded from day 15 to 37 leaned towards CD4+. Some responding clones were detected in pre-infection memory, suggesting pre-existing cross-reactive memory T cells joined the SARS-CoV-2 response. Contracting CD4+ clones turned up mainly in the CM and EM memory subsets, whereas EMRA was where CD8+ clones were enriched. Only two mild cases were covered in the study, and larger cohorts including severe cases with pre-infection samples were considered necessary.

From the germline V gene, CDR1 is SGHTA and CDR2 is FQGTGA. Spanning cysteine to phenylalanine, the CDR3 consists of 16 amino acids. Only the CDR3 part of the read is kept: 48 bases, read in frame from the first base. V is pared back by 2 bases and J by 4 bases, with 14 bases lying between the germline termini. In regard to this clonotype: Its recognized antigen is unknown. No base quality values were provided; no much bigger clone lies one nucleotide off.

Sequencing was performed on an Illumina NovaSeq 6000. TCRalpha and TCRbeta cDNA libraries were constructed by 5'RACE with constant-segment primers, with sample barcodes and unique molecular identifiers being introduced. Trizol reagent was used to extract RNA from every sample. Library amplification was performed in two PCR steps, and a second sample barcode and Illumina TruSeq adapters were introduced in the second step. The libraries were sequenced on an Illumina NovaSeq using 2 x 150 bp paired-end reads. The study's processing was this. With migec v1.2.7, reads were demultiplexed and then collapsed into UMI-guided consensus sequences. Using mixcr v2.1.11, UMI consensuses were aligned to TRA and TRB V and J templates and then assembled into clonotypes. Clonotypes were classified as expanded or contracted when called significant by both edgeR and NoisET, with noise models trained on biological replicates. For edgeR calls, the thresholds were a false discovery rate-adjusted p below 0.01 and a log2 fold-change of 1. As an exploratory analysis of dynamics, max-normalized trajectories of the 1000 most abundant clonotypes were examined by PCA with hierarchical clustering. The CD4 or CD8 phenotype of responding clones was assigned using the separately sequenced CD4+ and CD8+ repertoires. TCRdb reworked the public reads: Q25 trimming with fastp, MiXCR clone assembly, productive beta chains retained. Duplicate CDR3 protein sequences are folded into a single record with the most common DNA and genes. These V and J calls derive from TCRdb rather than the authors' analysis. The sample records more than 450,000 distinct CDR3 sequences, approximately 18% of which are singletons. The top ten hold more than 10% of the sample.

PBMCs were isolated by Ficoll-Paque density gradient centrifugation. Recombination linked TRBV7-3 to TRBJ2-2; no D gene can be assigned with confidence. This sequence originates from an adult woman who had mild COVID-19 (a few samples of this study predate the infection). The sample titles of this study are shuffled in the database, so cell type and time point are left out; the donor was told from shared clones. The sequencing sample was made of PBMCs or a T cell subset sorted from them (not recorded which). The DNA sequence is TGTGCCAGCAGCTTATGGGCAGGCTCCCTCACCGGGGAGCTGTTTTTT. Its protein is CASSLWAGSLTGELFF.